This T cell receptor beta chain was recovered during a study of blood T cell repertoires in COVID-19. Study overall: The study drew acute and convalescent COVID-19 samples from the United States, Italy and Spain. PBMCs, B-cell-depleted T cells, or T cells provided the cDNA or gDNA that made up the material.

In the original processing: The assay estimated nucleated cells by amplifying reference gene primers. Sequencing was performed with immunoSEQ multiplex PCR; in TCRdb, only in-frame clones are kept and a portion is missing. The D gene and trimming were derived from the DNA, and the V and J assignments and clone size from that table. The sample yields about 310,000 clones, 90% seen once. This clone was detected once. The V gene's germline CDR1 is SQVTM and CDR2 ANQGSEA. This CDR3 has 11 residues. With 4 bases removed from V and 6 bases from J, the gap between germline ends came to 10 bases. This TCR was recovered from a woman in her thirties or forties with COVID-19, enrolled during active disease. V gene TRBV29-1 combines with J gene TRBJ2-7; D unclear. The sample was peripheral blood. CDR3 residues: CSVGHPSEQYF. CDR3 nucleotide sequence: TGCAGCGTTGGGCACCCTTCCGAGCAGTACTTC.